The 10 T cell receptor beta chains below all came from one sample that was sequenced in a study of tissue T cells after allogeneic stem cell transplantation. Here immunoSEQ multiplex PCR was the method, and the copy in TCRdb shows in-frame clones only, minus some. The sample has about 21,000 clones, 69% seen once. Source material: blood. Receptors originate from a female BALB/c mouse in good health. The MHC haplotype of this mouse line is H2-d.

Worth noting for this clone: Germline and genes here are mouse. The read comes to an end 1 residue before the CDR3 does, leaving the germline J gene to fill in the end. The sample holds other DNA sequences that translate to the same CDR3. This chain uses TRBV4 with TRBJ2-5; D may be TRBD2 (6 bases). Germline V gives CDR1 LGHDT, CDR2 YNNKQL (reference sequence). V was trimmed by 6 bases and J by 0 bases, leaving 10 bases between them. The CDR3 consists of 14 residues. CDR3 region: CASRRDFNQDTQYF. The part of the CDR3 DNA that was read is TGTGCCAGCAGACGGGACTTTAACCAAGACACCCAGTAC.

This clone has more than one count but fewer than ten. Here the gene names and germline are mouse. With the read ending 1 residue before the CDR3 end, the germline J gene is used to fill in that end. The rearrangement links TRBV2 to TRBJ1-3, with D perhaps matching TRBD1 (6 bases). The CDR3 sequence is 14 residues long. Germline assignment: CDR1 LGHNA and CDR2 YSYQKL. Trimming took off 0 bases at V and 3 bases at J, with 6 bases between the two ends. CDR3 amino acids: CASSQEGGGNTLYF. CDR3 DNA, as far as it was read: TGTGCCAGCAGCCAAGAAGGGGGTGGAAATACGCTCTAT.

In regard to this clone: Mouse names are used for the genes. From the germline J gene comes the end of the CDR3, since the read stops 1 residue before it. The rearrangement links TRBV19 to TRBJ1-6; 10 positions match TRBD1. TRBJ1-6 has ORF status, its function being uncertain. Trimming cost V 2 bases and J 7 bases; bases outside gene matches: 3. The CDR3 is 15 amino acids. CDR1 and CDR2 (germline): FNHDT, SITEND (reference sequence). The sequenced CDR3 bases are TGTGCCAGCAGTATTGGGGACAGGGGAAATTCGCCCCTCTAC. This sequence encodes CASSIGDRGNSPLY. From start to end, the CDR3 is CASSIGDRGNSPLYF.

Details on this clone: Gene names are the mouse ones. The read ends 1 residue early relative to the CDR3; the germline J gene fills the gap. The V and J genes are TRBV13-1 and TRBJ2-7, with TRBD1 as a possible D gene (5 bases). V gave up 5 bases and J gave up 3 bases, with 12 bases separating them. CDR1 is NSHNY, CDR2 SYGAGN, per germline. This CDR3 contains 13 residues. The CDR3 DNA, read in part, is TGTGCCAGCAGATCCGGAGACAGCTATGAACAGTAC. Translation: CASRSGDSYEQY. The entire CDR3 protein is CASRSGDSYEQYF.

Points on this clone: Gene names refer to mouse genes. The read falls 1 residue short of the CDR3 end, and the missing part is taken from the germline J gene. The rearrangement joins TRBV5 to TRBJ2-3; 11 positions agree with TRBD2. The CDR3 extends over 15 amino acids. The V gene end was trimmed by 0 bases and the J gene end by 6 bases; junction bases not matched to a gene: 2. Germline CDR1 and CDR2: LGHNA and YNLKQL (reference sequence). The CDR3 bases that were read are TGTGCCAGCAGCCAAGACGGGACTGGGGGTGAAACGCTGTAT. It is translated as CASSQDGTGGETLY. The entire CDR3 protein is CASSQDGTGGETLYF.

Comments on this clone: Gene names are the mouse ones. The CDR3 goes on 1 residue after the read ends, and that part is filled in from the germline J gene. The chain joins TRBV19 to TRBJ1-6, with 9 bases lining up with TRBD1. Being an ORF, TRBJ1-6 has a function that is uncertain. V shed 4 bases, J shed 7 bases, and the junction held 0 bases outside the gene matches. Per germline, CDR1 FNHDT and CDR2 SITEND (reference sequence). The CDR3 length is 13 residues. The CDR3 is CASSDRGNSPLYF. Incomplete CDR3 DNA: TGTGCCAGCAGTGACAGGGGGAATTCGCCCCTCTAC.

Concerning this clone itself: Gene labels here are mouse ones. The CDR3 end falls 1 residue outside the read, so it is completed with the germline J gene. V gene TRBV1 combines with J gene TRBJ2-7; 7 bases line up with TRBD2. V lost 0 bases, J lost 4 bases, and 6 bases stayed unmatched. Germline CDR1 is NSQYPW and CDR2 is LRSPGD (reference sequence). There are 15 residues in the CDR3. CDR3 amino acids: CTCSADLLGEYEQYF. CDR3 DNA (partial): TGCACCTGCAGTGCAGATCTCCTGGGGGAGTATGAACAGTAC.

Comment on this clone: Gene names and germline match the mouse. The CDR3 end is not reached by the read, which stops 1 residue before it; the germline J gene fills it in. The chain uses TRBV19 and TRBJ2-1; TRBD2 matches at 12 bases. The trim removed 3 bases at V and 3 bases at J, leaving 4 bases unmatched. CDR1 is FNHDT, CDR2 SITEND, per germline (reference sequence). The length of the CDR3 is 16 residues. The DNA read from the CDR3 is TGTGCCAGCAGTAACCGGGACTGGGGGGTCTATGCTGAGCAGTTC. This codes for CASSNRDWGVYAEQF. The CDR3 as a whole reads CASSNRDWGVYAEQFF.

Remarks on this clone: The gene symbols are mouse symbols. The missing CDR3 end, 1 residue past where the read stops, is filled in from the germline J gene. The chain is built from TRBV13-1 and TRBJ2-5; 9 nucleotides match TRBD2. The CDR3 is made up of 14 amino acids. The junction had 4 bases not matched to a gene; V was cut back by 4 bases and J by 4 bases. CDR1 is NSHNY, CDR2 SYGAGN, per germline. This chain's CDR3 is CASSIGLGKDTQYF. The CDR3 DNA, read in part, is TGTGCCAGCAGTATCGGACTGGGGAAAGACACCCAGTAC.

On this clone: Genes and germline come from the mouse. The read ends 1 residue before the CDR3 terminus; that terminus is restored from the germline J gene. The V and J genes are TRBV13-1 and TRBJ2-3; 8 bases are a match to TRBD2. This CDR3 region has 15 residues. V was clipped by 1 base and J by 1 base; unmatched bases: 2. The germline V gene has CDR1 NSHNY and CDR2 SYGAGN. Incomplete CDR3 DNA: TGTGCCAGCAGTGATTTGGGGGGGGGTGCAGAAACGCTGTAT. Protein: CASSDLGGGAETLY. The whole CDR3 sequence reads CASSDLGGGAETLYF.